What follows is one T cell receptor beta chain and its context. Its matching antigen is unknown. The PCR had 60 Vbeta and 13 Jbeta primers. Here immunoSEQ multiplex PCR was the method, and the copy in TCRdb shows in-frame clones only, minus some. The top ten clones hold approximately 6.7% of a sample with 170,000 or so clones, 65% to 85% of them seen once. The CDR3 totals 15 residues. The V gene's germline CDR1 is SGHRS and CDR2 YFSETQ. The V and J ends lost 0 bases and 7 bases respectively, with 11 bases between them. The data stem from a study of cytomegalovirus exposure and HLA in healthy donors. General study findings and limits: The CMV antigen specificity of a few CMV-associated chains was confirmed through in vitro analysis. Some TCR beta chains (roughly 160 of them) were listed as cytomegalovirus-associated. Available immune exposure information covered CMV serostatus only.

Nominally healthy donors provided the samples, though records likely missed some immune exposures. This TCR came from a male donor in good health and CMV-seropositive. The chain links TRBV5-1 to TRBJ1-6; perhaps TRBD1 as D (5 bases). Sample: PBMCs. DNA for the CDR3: TGCGCCAGCAGCTTGGTGAACAGGACAAATTCACCCCTCCACTTT. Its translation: CASSLVNRTNSPLHF. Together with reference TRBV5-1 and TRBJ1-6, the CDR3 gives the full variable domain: KAGVTQTPRYLIKTRGQQVTLSCSPISGHRSVSWYQQTPGQGLQFLFEYFSETQRNKGNFPGRFSGRQFSNSRSEMNVSTLELGDSALYLCASSLVNRTNSPLHFGNGTRLTVT.